Following are 5 T cell receptor beta chains from one sample sequenced in a study of shared clonotypes between healthy human individuals. Naive CD8 cells lacked CD45RO, underwent positive selection for CCR7 and left out terminally differentiated effector memory CD45RA+ cells. Using immunoSEQ multiplex PCR, the repertoire was profiled, and TCRdb retains in-frame clones only, with some absent. The data hold just over 2,000,000 clones, with about 95% observed a single time. The sample was naive CD8+ T cells sorted from blood. These receptors were taken from a young man in good health.

The V and J genes are TRBV6-5 and TRBJ1-1; a possible D gene is TRBD1 (6 bases). In germline, CDR1 is MNHEY, CDR2 SVGAGI. The V end was cut by 6 bases, the J end by 3 bases, with 14 bases between. The CDR3 spans 14 residues. The CDR3 loop is CASRSPQGYTEAFF. In DNA form, the CDR3 reads TGTGCCAGCAGATCACCACAGGGTTACACTGAAGCTTTCTTT.

The chain has TRBV6-5 and TRBJ2-7; 8 nucleotides match TRBD2. The germline gives CDR1 MNHEY, CDR2 SVGAGI. The CDR3 has 14 residues. Trimming at V came to 6 bases and at J to 5 bases, leaving 9 bases not matched to a gene. The CDR3 spells CASSPYSGIDEQYF. The CDR3 DNA follows: TGTGCCAGCAGCCCTTATAGCGGGATCGACGAGCAGTACTTC.

The V gene is TRBV27, the J gene TRBJ2-2; TRBD2 is a possible D gene (5 bases). From germline, CDR1 is MNHEY and CDR2 SMNVEV (reference sequence). The V end lost 1 base, the J end lost 5 bases, and 17 bases lay between the germline ends. The length of the CDR3 is 17 residues. The CDR3 sequence is CASSLFVARAATGELFF. The CDR3 bases are TGTGCCAGCAGTTTATTCGTCGCGCGGGCGGCGACCGGGGAGCTGTTTTTT.

The chain employs TRBV18 and TRBJ1-5, with D tentatively TRBD1 (6 bases). Germline values: CDR1 KGHSH, CDR2 LQKENI. V lost 2 bases to trimming and J lost 4 bases, with 24 bases between them. The CDR3 has 19 amino acids. The CDR3 loop reads CASSPNKGGKGSSNQPQHF. The CDR3 DNA reads as TGTGCCAGCTCACCAAATAAGGGGGGTAAGGGTTCGTCTAATCAGCCCCAGCATTTT.

A single count supports this clone. Other DNA sequences in the sample encode the same CDR3. The V and J genes are TRBV4-1 and TRBJ1-2, with D tentatively TRBD1 (5 bases). CDR1 is MGHRA, CDR2 YSYEKL, per germline. V lost 3 bases and J 4 bases, leaving 12 bases between the germline ends. The CDR3 spans 14 residues. CDR3 residues: CASSQGDSTYGYTF. The CDR3 DNA reads TGCGCCAGCAGCCAGGGGGACTCAACCTATGGCTACACCTTC.